This T cell receptor (beta chain) derives from a study of blood T cells in healthy people across ages. Study-wide findings and caveats: The authors considered diversity estimates from one million T cells to be underestimates. Naive CD4+ cells and diversity were both higher in long-lived donors than in aged donors.

The CDR3 consists of 18 residues. CDR1 SEHNR and CDR2 FQNEAQ come from the germline V gene (reference sequence). V dropped 5 bases and J dropped 4; count of bases not matched to a gene: 14. Primed by a sample-barcoded 5' primer and a J-beta primer mix, a second PCR proceeded for about 7 to 11 cycles. TCRdb passed the 5' RACE reads through MiXCR, listing each CDR3 protein once. The table records over 1,200,000 distinct CDR3 sequences, 45% to 70% of them present only once. This clonotype came up a few times. Its matching antigen is unknown. The sample taken for sequencing was blood. The V call is TRBV7-9, the J call TRBJ2-6, with 7 bases aligning to TRBD1. The TCR comes from a man between 18 and 29 years old in good health. CDR3 bases: TGTGCCAGCAGCCTTCGGGACAGAAGTCTCCCCGGGGCCAACGTCCTGACTTTC. Protein sequence: CASSLRDRSLPGANVLTF.